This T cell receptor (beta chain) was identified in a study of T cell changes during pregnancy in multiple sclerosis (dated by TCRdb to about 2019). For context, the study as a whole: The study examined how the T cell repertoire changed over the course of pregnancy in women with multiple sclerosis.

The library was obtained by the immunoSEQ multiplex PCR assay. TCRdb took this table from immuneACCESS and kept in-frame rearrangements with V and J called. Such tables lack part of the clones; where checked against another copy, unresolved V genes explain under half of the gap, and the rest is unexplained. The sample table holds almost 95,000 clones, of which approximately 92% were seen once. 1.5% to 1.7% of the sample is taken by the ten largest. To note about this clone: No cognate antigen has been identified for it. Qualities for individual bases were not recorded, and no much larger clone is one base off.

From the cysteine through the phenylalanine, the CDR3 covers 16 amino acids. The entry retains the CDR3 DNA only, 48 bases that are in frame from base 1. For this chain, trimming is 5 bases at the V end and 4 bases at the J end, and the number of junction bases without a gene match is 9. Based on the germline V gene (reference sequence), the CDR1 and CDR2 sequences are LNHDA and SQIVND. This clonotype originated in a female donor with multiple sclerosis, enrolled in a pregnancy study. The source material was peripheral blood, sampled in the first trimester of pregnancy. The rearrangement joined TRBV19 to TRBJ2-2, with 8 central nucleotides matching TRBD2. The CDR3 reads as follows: CASSALTSGRTGELFF. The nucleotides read TGTGCCAGTAGTGCCCTAACTAGCGGTCGCACCGGGGAGCTGTTTTTT.